The present entry profiles one TCR beta chain with its context. Its specificity is not known. The CDR3 consists of 13 residues. CDR1 LGHNA and CDR2 YNFKEQ come from the germline V gene. Trimming removed 1 base from V and 4 bases from J, with 7 bases in between. Template switching added a universal primer site, and cDNA bore unique molecular identifiers. Via MiXCR, TCRdb re-called the 5' RACE reads, giving one row per CDR3 protein. The sample has around 290,000 distinct CDR3 sequences; less than 9.5% are singletons. This entry is derived from a study of identical twins. Study-wide findings and caveats: Zero-insertion analyses could be partly confounded by invariant MAIT and iNKT cells. Fewer insertions were carried by abundant cord blood beta clonotypes, but none was seen in memory repertoires. Twin sharing of out-of-frame TCR alpha was underestimated by models in monozygotic pairs.

In addition, the sample was reused for a study of yellow fever vaccine responses in identical twins.

The chain joins TRBV4-2 to TRBJ2-5, with D maybe TRBD2 (5 bases). Sequenced sample: CD8+ T cells sorted from blood. This TCR was recovered from a woman under 30 in good health. CDR3 protein: CASSQGTSETQYF. The CDR3 DNA is TGTGCCAGCAGCCAAGGGACTTCAGAGACCCAGTACTTC.